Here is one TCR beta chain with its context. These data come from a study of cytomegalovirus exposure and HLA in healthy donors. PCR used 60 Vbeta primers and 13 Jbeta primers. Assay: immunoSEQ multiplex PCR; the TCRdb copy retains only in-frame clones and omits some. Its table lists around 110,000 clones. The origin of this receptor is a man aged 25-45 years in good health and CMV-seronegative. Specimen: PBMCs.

As DNA, the CDR3 is TGTGCCACAAGCGGGGGCGGTGGCTACACCTTC. Translating gives CATSGGGGYTF. J is TRBJ1-2 and V is TRBV6-5, with a possible D match to TRBD1 (6 bases). Germline V lookup: CDR1 MNHEY, CDR2 SVGAGI. V was cut by 10 bases and J by 7 bases, with 13 bases left in between. CDR3 length: 11 amino acids.